The entry below describes one TCR beta chain. CDR1 is SGHDT and CDR2 is YYEEEE in the germline V gene. The CDR3 spans 17 residues. After removal of 3 bases from V and 2 bases from J, the junction contained 8 bases not matched to a gene. This sample was taken from a study of T cell changes during pregnancy in multiple sclerosis. Measured with immunoSEQ multiplex PCR; TCRdb has only the in-frame clones, and not every one. The table has tens of thousands of clones, more than 85% seen once. This chain connects TRBV5-6 to TRBJ2-7; 13 bases are a match to TRBD2. The TCR sequence derives from a female donor with multiple sclerosis, enrolled in a pregnancy study. The material sequenced was CD8+ T cells from peripheral blood mononuclear cells, taken after pregnancy. CDR3 nucleotide sequence: TGTGCCAGCAGCTCCTTATCCGGGACTAGCGGGACCTACGAGCAGTACTTC. Translated: CASSSLSGTSGTYEQYF.